These 10 T cell receptor beta chains were sequenced from one sample in a study of identical twins. One entry per CDR3 protein results from TCRdb running MiXCR on the 5' RACE reads. The sample has fewer than 450,000 distinct CDR3 sequences, about 10% seen once. Material for sequencing was naive T cells sorted from blood. These receptor sequences come from a woman in her fifties or sixties in good health.

The chain joins TRBV7-2 to TRBJ2-3; D may match TRBD1 or TRBD2 (5 bases each). V shed 5 bases and J shed 2 bases, with 14 bases lying between them. In germline, CDR1 is SGHTA, CDR2 FQGNSA. This CDR3 contains 15 residues. Written as DNA, the CDR3 is TGTGCCAGCAGCCCAAAAGGGGAGTACACAGATACGCAGTATTTT. Translating it yields CASSPKGEYTDTQYF.

This clonotype was recorded at least ten times. The chain links TRBV12-3 or TRBV12-4 to TRBJ1-5; D uncertain. This CDR3 is 16 amino acids long. Trimming took off 5 bases at V and 2 bases at J, with 16 bases between the two ends. CDR3 in amino acids: CASSHGLGLGNQPQHF. In nucleotides, the CDR3 is TGTGCCAGCAGTCACGGGTTGGGCCTTGGCAATCAGCCCCAGCATTTT.

The genes are TRBV12-3 or TRBV12-4 and TRBJ2-7, with TRBD2 matching 10 bases. J lost 1 base, V lost 4 bases, and 7 bases had no gene match. The CDR3 spans 16 residues. In nucleotides, the CDR3 is TGTGCCAGCAGTTGGGGTAGCGGGAGGCCTTCCTACGAGCAGTACTTC. It specifies CASSWGSGRPSYEQYF.

Ten or more counts support this clonotype. The rearrangement uses TRBV20-1 and TRBJ2-1; 7 nucleotides align to TRBD2. The germline gives CDR1 DFQATT, CDR2 SNEGSKA (reference sequence). The CDR3 has 15 amino acids. J lost 5 bases, V lost 0 bases, and 7 bases had no gene match. This chain's CDR3 is CSARDWLADNNEQFF. The CDR3 DNA follows: TGCAGTGCTAGAGATTGGCTAGCGGACAACAATGAGCAGTTCTTC.

This clonotype has more than one count but fewer than ten. The V gene is TRBV24-1, the J gene TRBJ1-3; 7 nucleotides match TRBD1. Germline CDR1 is KGHDR and CDR2 is SFDVKD. The CDR3 is made up of 16 amino acids. V dropped 4 bases and J dropped 4; count of bases not matched to a gene: 9. The DNA of the CDR3 is TGTGCCACCAGTGACTCCCGACAGGGCGCCGGAAACACCATATATTTT. Residues: CATSDSRQGAGNTIYF.

The chain employs TRBV7-2 and TRBJ1-2; 8 bases are a match to TRBD1. Per the germline V gene, CDR1 is SGHTA and CDR2 is FQGNSA. V trimming: 5 bases; J trimming: 4 bases; junction bases outside the gene matches: 6. The CDR3 totals 14 residues. DNA of the CDR3: TGTGCCAGCAGCCTGATCGGACAGGGCTATGGCTACACCTTC. Translating gives CASSLIGQGYGYTF.

This clonotype was recorded at least ten times. This chain links TRBV27 with TRBJ1-1; perhaps TRBD1 as D (6 bases). Per germline, CDR1 MNHEY and CDR2 SMNVEV (reference sequence). There are 14 residues in the CDR3. V lost 5 bases, J lost 4 bases, and 14 bases lay in between. The CDR3 protein is CASSTYRETTEAFF. CDR3 DNA: TGTGCCAGCAGTACATACAGGGAAACCACTGAAGCTTTCTTT.

This chain links TRBV30 with TRBJ2-2, with TRBD2 identical over 12 bases. V was clipped by 7 bases and J by 2 bases; unmatched bases: 5. The germline gives CDR1 GTSNPN, CDR2 SVGIG (reference sequence). The CDR3 spans 15 residues. In nucleotides, the CDR3 is TGTGCCTCCCAGACTAGCGGGAGTAACACCGGGGAGCTGTTTTTT. Its translation is CASQTSGSNTGELFF.

The V call is TRBV12-3 or TRBV12-4, the J call TRBJ1-1, with no clear D. Between the trimmed V and J ends, which lost 7 bases and 8 bases, there was a span of 14 bases. The CDR3 extends over 12 amino acids. CDR3 in amino acids: CASNNHNQEAFF. DNA for the CDR3: TGTGCCAGCAACAACCACAACCAGGAAGCTTTCTTT.

The chain is built from TRBV19 and TRBJ1-1; the D is unclear. V lost 4 bases, J lost 1 base, and 10 bases lay in between. The CDR3 runs 14 residues. In germline, CDR1 is LNHDA, CDR2 SQIVND (reference sequence). The CDR3 DNA is TGTGCCAGTAGTACCCCTATTGAGAACACTGAAGCTTTCTTT. It codes for CASSTPIENTEAFF.